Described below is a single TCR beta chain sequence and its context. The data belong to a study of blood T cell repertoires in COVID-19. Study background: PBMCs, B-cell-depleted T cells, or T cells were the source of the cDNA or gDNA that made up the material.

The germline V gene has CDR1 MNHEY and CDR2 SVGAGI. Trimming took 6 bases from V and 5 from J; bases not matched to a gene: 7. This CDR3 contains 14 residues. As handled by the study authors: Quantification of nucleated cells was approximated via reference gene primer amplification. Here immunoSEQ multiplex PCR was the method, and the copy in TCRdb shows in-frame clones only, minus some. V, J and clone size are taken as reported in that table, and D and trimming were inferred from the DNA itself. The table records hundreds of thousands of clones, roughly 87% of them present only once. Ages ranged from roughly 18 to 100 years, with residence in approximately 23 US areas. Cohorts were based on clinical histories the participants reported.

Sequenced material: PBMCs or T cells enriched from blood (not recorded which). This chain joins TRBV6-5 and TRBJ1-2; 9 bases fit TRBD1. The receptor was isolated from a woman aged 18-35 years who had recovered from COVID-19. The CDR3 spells CASRTGGAAYGYTF. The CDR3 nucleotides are TGTGCCAGCAGAACAGGGGGCGCAGCTTATGGCTACACCTTC.